These 14 T cell receptor beta chains were all obtained from the same sample, sequenced in a study of T cell repertoires in cytomegalovirus infection. Their specific antigens are unknown. TCRdb re-analysed the reads in MiXCR, keeping a single row per CDR3 protein. This table has approximately 340,000 distinct CDR3 sequences, about 28% appearing once. Specimen: cultured PBMCs, collected from culture after CMV antigen stimulation. Receptor source: a human donor in good health (CMV status not recorded). Some clones in this sample may be carry-over from other donors' samples.

The chain couples TRBV7-2 to TRBJ1-3, with no clear D. The ends were cut back, 4 bases at V and 0 bases at J, with 10 bases in the middle. The CDR3 consists of 15 residues. The germline V gene encodes CDR1 SGHTA and CDR2 FQGNSA. This chain's CDR3 is CASSYPPRSGNTIYF. CDR3 coding DNA: TGTGCCAGCAGCTACCCCCCCCGCTCTGGAAACACCATATATTTT.

The chain is built from TRBV7-8 and TRBJ1-2, with TRBD1 matching over 11 bases. The CDR3 spans 16 residues. Losses at the gene ends were 5 bases for V and 4 bases for J; bases not matched to a gene: 9. CDR1 is SGHVS and CDR2 is FQNEAQ in the germline V gene. The CDR3 region has the DNA TGTGCCAGCAGCCCGGGACAGGGGGACCTCCGCTATGGCTACACCTTC. Translated: CASSPGQGDLRYGYTF.

To note about this clonotype: This sequence may be a read error, since a much larger clone differs from it by one base. V is TRBV7-6 and J is TRBJ2-1, with unresolved D. Between the trimmed V and J ends, which lost 5 bases and 9 bases, there was a span of 17 bases. The V gene's germline CDR1 is SGHVS and CDR2 FNYEAQ. The CDR3 has 14 residues. The CDR3 reads CASSGIKGRSEQFF. The DNA for the CDR3 is TGTGCCAGCAGCGGAATTAAGGGTCGAAGTGAGCAGTTCTTC.

At least ten counts were recorded for this clonotype. V gene TRBV24-1 combines with J gene TRBJ2-1; 7 nucleotides agree with TRBD1. CDR1 and CDR2 from the germline V gene are KGHDR and SFDVKD. Unmatched junction bases numbered 8, after V lost 5 bases and J lost 8 bases. This CDR3 contains 14 residues. The CDR3 bases are TGTGCCACCAGTGCCCTCGACAGGGCCCATGAGCAGTTCTTC. Translation: CATSALDRAHEQFF.

This chain uses TRBV7-2 with TRBJ2-4; 7 nucleotides agree with TRBD1. V shed 5 bases and J 4 bases; nucleotides not matched to a gene: 8. This CDR3 spans 15 amino acids. CDR1 SGHTA and CDR2 FQGNSA come from the germline V gene. As DNA, the CDR3 is TGTGCCAGCAGCGACGGACAGGTGACAAAAAACATTCAGTACTTC. Translation: CASSDGQVTKNIQYF.

V is TRBV6-2 or TRBV6-3 and J is TRBJ1-5, with a possible D match to TRBD1 (5 bases). The CDR3 extends over 13 amino acids. Germline loops: CDR1 MNHEY, CDR2 SVGEGT. Trimming took off 5 bases at V and 10 bases at J, with 15 bases between the two ends. The CDR3 reads CASSPGTRNPQHF. The DNA for the CDR3 is TGTGCCAGCAGTCCCGGGACGCGTAACCCCCAGCATTTT.

This clonotype was counted many times. V gene TRBV6-1 combines with J gene TRBJ2-1; the D gene is possibly TRBD2 (5 bases). The CDR3 totals 15 residues. The germline CDR1 and CDR2 sequences are MNHNS and SASEGT. Trimming took off 5 bases at V and 7 bases at J, with 18 bases between the two ends. The chain's CDR3 is CASSRGRGPLNEQFF. The DNA of the CDR3 is TGTGCCAGCAGTCGAGGGAGAGGGCCTCTGAATGAGCAGTTCTTC.

This clonotype was observed at least ten times. The rearrangement uses TRBV7-2 and TRBJ1-2; no firm D call. The CDR3 is made up of 15 amino acids. Germline values: CDR1 SGHTA, CDR2 FQGNSA. The V gene lost 1 base and the J gene lost 2 bases, with 11 bases spanning the gap. The CDR3 here is CASSLEALKNYGYTF. CDR3 DNA: TGTGCCAGCAGCTTAGAGGCCCTCAAGAACTATGGCTACACCTTC. Using reference TRBV7-2 and TRBJ1-2 for the parts outside the CDR3, the full variable domain is GAGVSQSPSNKVTEKGKDVELRCDPISGHTALYWYRQSLGQGLEFLIYFQGNSAPDKSGLPSDRFSAERTGGSVSTLTIQRTQQEDSAVYLCASSLEALKNYGYTFGSGTRLTVV.

This clonotype has just a few counts. This chain connects TRBV28 to TRBJ2-7; TRBD1 aligns across 12 bases. Germline V CDR1 and CDR2: MDHEN, SYDVKM. V was pared by 5 bases and J by 4 bases, with 12 bases of the junction left unmatched. The CDR3 extends over 17 amino acids. Here the CDR3 reads CASSLLPGQGAPYEQYF. The DNA of the CDR3 is TGTGCCAGCAGTCTCTTACCGGGACAGGGGGCGCCTTACGAGCAGTACTTC.

On this clonotype itself: One junction end does not reproduce the germline sequence, and a read error may be involved. The rearrangement links TRBV9 to TRBJ1-1, with 7 bases lining up with TRBD1. The V gene's germline CDR1 is SGDLS and CDR2 YYNGEE. This CDR3 region has 14 residues. This CDR3 reads CARSAWTGNTEAFF. The CDR3, as DNA: TGTGCCAGGAGCGCCTGGACAGGGAACACTGAAGCTTTCTTT.

This clonotype was seen a few times. This chain links TRBV15 with TRBJ1-1; unclear D gene. Trimming left V 1 base short and J 3 bases short, with 12 bases between. Germline CDR1 is LNHNV and CDR2 is YYDKDF (reference sequence). The CDR3 consists of 15 residues. Here the CDR3 reads CATSRGLSGYTEAFF. The CDR3 coding sequence is TGTGCCACCAGCAGAGGTCTTTCGGGCTACACTGAAGCTTTCTTT. The full variable domain, rest sourced from reference TRBV15 and TRBJ1-1, is DAMVIQNPRYQVTQFGKPVTLSCSQTLNHNVMYWYQQKSSQAPKLLFHYYDKDFNNEADTPDNFQSRRPNTSFCFLDIRSPGLGDTAMYLCATSRGLSGYTEAFFGQGTRLTVV.

The V call is TRBV27, the J call TRBJ1-5; 11 bases align to TRBD1. This CDR3 is built from 15 residues. Germline CDR1 and CDR2: MNHEY and SMNVEV (reference sequence). J was trimmed by 4 bases and V by 8 bases; bases with no gene match: 7. CDR3 DNA sequence: TGTGCCAGCGGACAGGGGGCGTTGGGGAATCAGCCCCAGCATTTT. Translated: CASGQGALGNQPQHF.

There are a few counts of this clonotype. The CDR3 DNA is TGCAGCGTCGCCCTCGACAGGGGGGGAGGCTACACCTTC. Residues: CSVALDRGGGYTF. This chain connects TRBV29-1 to TRBJ1-2, with 9 bases identical to TRBD1. V lost 6 bases and J lost 8; bases outside the gene matches: 10. The CDR3 contains 13 residues. From germline, CDR1 is SQVTM and CDR2 ANQGSEA. Full variable domain (rest looked up from reference TRBV29-1 and TRBJ1-2): SAVISQKPSRDICQRGTSLTIQCQVDSQVTMMFWYRQQPGQSLTLIATANQGSEATYESGFVIDKFPISRPNLTFSTLTVSNMSPEDSSIYLCSVALDRGGGYTFGSGTRLTVV.

Regarding this clonotype: The CDR3 does not close with the conserved phenylalanine or tryptophan, likely indicating a read error. No DNA is shown, since the ends of the CDR3 on it are uncertain; the CDR3 is the one TCRdb lists. The chain recombines TRBV14 with TRBJ1-2; TRBD1 is taken as the D call from the table, unchecked against the DNA. The CDR3 region is 8 residues in length, termini included. Germline loops: CDR1 SGHDN, CDR2 FVKESK. The CDR3 reads CASSGTTD.